This entry describes one T cell receptor (beta chain). This specimen belongs to a study of shared clonotypes between healthy human individuals. Assay runs were performed at deep level. The table came from immunoSEQ multiplex PCR; TCRdb's copy has only in-frame clones and leaves some out. The repertoire holds about 2.3 million clones, 93% seen once, with 0.39% in the top ten. Germline CDR1 reads MNHEY; CDR2 reads SVGAGI. After removal of 2 bases from V and 3 bases from J, the junction contained 4 bases not matched to a gene. This CDR3 is built from 15 residues. The chain employs TRBV6-5 and TRBJ2-1, with 7 nucleotides matching TRBD2. Sequenced input: naive CD4+ T cells from PBMCs. Regarding subset: CD45RA+ positively selected. The receptor was isolated from a man between 18 and 29 years old in good health. Some clones in this sample may be carry-over from other donors' samples. CDR3 nucleotides: TGTGCCAGCAGTTACATGTCGGGAGGCTACAATGAGCAGTTCTTC. Protein sequence: CASSYMSGGYNEQFF.